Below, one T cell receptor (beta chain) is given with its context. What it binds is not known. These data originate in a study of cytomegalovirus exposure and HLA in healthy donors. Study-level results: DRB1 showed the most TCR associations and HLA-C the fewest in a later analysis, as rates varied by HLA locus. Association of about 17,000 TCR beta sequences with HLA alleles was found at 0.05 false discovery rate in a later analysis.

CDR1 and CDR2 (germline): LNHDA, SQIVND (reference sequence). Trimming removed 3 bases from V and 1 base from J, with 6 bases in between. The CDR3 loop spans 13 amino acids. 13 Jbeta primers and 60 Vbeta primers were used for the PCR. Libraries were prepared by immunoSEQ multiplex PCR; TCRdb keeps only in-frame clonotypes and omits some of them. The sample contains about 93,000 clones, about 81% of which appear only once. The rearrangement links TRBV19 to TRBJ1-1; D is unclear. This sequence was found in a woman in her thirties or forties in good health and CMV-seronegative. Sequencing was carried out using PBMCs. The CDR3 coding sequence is TGTGCCAGTAGTATCAAAAAGAACACTGAAGCTTTCTTT. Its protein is CASSIKKNTEAFF.